This T cell receptor beta chain was profiled in a study of control samples from healthy donors and cancer patients. Sequencing was performed with immunoSEQ multiplex PCR; in TCRdb, only in-frame clones are kept and a portion is missing. This table holds tens of thousands of clones, around four fifths found once. In germline, CDR1 is SNHLY, CDR2 FYNNEI. The CDR3 runs 14 residues. V was pared by 9 bases and J by 6 bases, with 10 bases of the junction left unmatched. The J gene is TRBJ1-4, the V gene TRBV2; 7 bases fit TRBD1. Sequencing was performed on blood. This receptor was identified in a man aged 25-45 years in good health. CDR3 region: CASIFDRVHEKLFF. The CDR3 DNA sequence: TGTGCCAGTATATTTGACAGGGTACATGAAAAACTGTTTTTT. Variable domain in full (rest from reference TRBV2 and TRBJ1-4): EPEVTQTPSHQVTQMGQEVILRCVPISNHLYFYWYRQILGQKVEFLVSFYNNEISEKSEIFDDQFSVERPDGSNFTLKIRSTKLEDSAMYFCASIFDRVHEKLFFGSGTQLSVL.